One sample yielded the 29 T cell receptor beta chains listed below, sequenced in a study of T cells in Graves' hyperthyroidism and ophthalmopathy. The CDR3 regions of TCR beta were amplified from RNA transcripts. The HTBI set primed first-round TCR CDR3 RT-PCR. TCRdb reprocessed the multiplex PCR reads via MiXCR and lists one record per CDR3 protein. Of approximately 400,000 distinct CDR3 sequences in the sample, roughly 15% were seen once. The sequenced material came from blood. The receptors stem from a woman under 40 with Graves' ophthalmopathy.

This clonotype was detected many times. The DNA of the CDR3 is TGTGCCAGCAGCCAAATCGGGACAATCAACACTGAAGCTTTCTTT. This gives the protein CASSQIGTINTEAFF. The chain is built from TRBV3-1 and TRBJ1-1; TRBD1 is a possible D gene (6 bases). V was pared by 2 bases and J by 2 bases, with 12 bases between. Germline V CDR1 and CDR2: LGHDT, YNNKEL (reference sequence). This CDR3 has 15 amino acids.

This clonotype was found a few times. This may come from a read error, since a much larger clone is one base off. The rearrangement uses TRBV20-1 and TRBJ2-1, with 9 bases fitting TRBD2. The length of the CDR3 is 15 residues. Germline V gives CDR1 DFQATT, CDR2 SNEGSKA (reference sequence). CDR3 coding DNA: TGCGGTGCCAAGGGGGGTAGCGGGGGACGGGATGAGCAGTTCTTC. As protein: CGAKGGSGGRDEQFF.

This clonotype appeared a few times. The rearrangement joins TRBV7-9 to TRBJ2-1; 15 bases match TRBD2. This CDR3 contains 19 residues. The germline gives CDR1 SEHNR, CDR2 FQNEAQ (reference sequence). With 5 bases clipped from V and 1 base from J, the junction kept 9 bases outside the gene matches. The chain's CDR3 is CASSRRGLAGGISYNEQFF. The CDR3 DNA reads TGTGCCAGCAGCCGAAGGGGACTAGCGGGGGGTATTTCCTACAATGAGCAGTTCTTC. Based on the CDR3 plus reference TRBV7-9 and TRBJ2-1, the full variable domain is DTGVSQNPRHKITKRGQNVTFRCDPISEHNRLYWYRQTLGQGPEFLTYFQNEAQLEKSRLLSDRFSAERPKGSFSTLEIQRTEQGDSAMYLCASSRRGLAGGISYNEQFFGPGTRLTVL.

With respect to this clonotype: A clone one base away is much larger, so this may be a read error. V gene TRBV28 combines with J gene TRBJ1-2; D unresolved. Germline V gene sequence: CDR1 MDHEN, CDR2 SYDVKM. The V end was cut by 4 bases, the J end by 6 bases, with 9 bases between. This CDR3 has 12 residues. In nucleotides, the CDR3 is TGTGCCAGCAGTTCACTAGCGGATGGCTACACCTTC. This translates into CASSSLADGYTF.

There are many counts of this clonotype. The CDR3 DNA is TGTGCCAGTACACCCACGTGGGACACCGATGGTTCACCCCTCCACTTT. Encoded protein: CASTPTWDTDGSPLHF. The chain employs TRBV19 and TRBJ1-6, with D perhaps matching TRBD1 (6 bases). Per the germline V gene, CDR1 is LNHDA and CDR2 is SQIVND (reference sequence). The CDR3 is made up of 16 amino acids. V shed 7 bases and J shed 9 bases, with 22 bases lying between them.

This chain joins TRBV10-2 and TRBJ2-3, with 8 positions matching TRBD2. There are 16 residues in the CDR3. The J segment lost 4 bases and the V segment lost 1 base, leaving 7 bases of the junction unmatched. Germline V gene lookup returns CDR1 WSHSY and CDR2 SAAADI. CDR3 sequence: CASSELLAENSDTQYF. For the CDR3, the DNA is TGCGCCAGCAGTGAGTTACTAGCGGAAAATTCAGATACGCAGTATTTT.

The chain carries TRBV24-1 and TRBJ1-5; no reliable D call. Germline V gene sequence: CDR1 KGHDR, CDR2 SFDVKD. The V end lost 0 bases, the J end lost 7 bases, and 9 bases lay between the germline ends. The CDR3 is made up of 14 amino acids. CDR3 DNA sequence: TGTGCCACCAGTGATTTGTCGGTAGCCCAGCCCCAGCATTTT. It encodes CATSDLSVAQPQHF.

This clonotype has at least ten counts. The chain is built from TRBV10-1 and TRBJ2-7; tentatively, D is TRBD2 (6 bases). Trimming pared 3 bases from V and 1 base from J, leaving 10 bases between. The germline V gene has CDR1 WNHNN and CDR2 SYGVQD (reference sequence). CDR3 length: 14 amino acids. The chain's CDR3 is CASSDRDSSYEQYF. The CDR3 DNA sequence: TGCGCCAGCAGTGACCGGGACTCATCCTACGAGCAGTACTTC.

The sample holds many counts of this clonotype. V is TRBV29-1 and J is TRBJ1-2; possible D gene TRBD1, 5 bases. V gave up 0 bases and J gave up 4 bases, with 18 bases separating them. The germline V gene has CDR1 SQVTM and CDR2 ANQGSEA. This CDR3 has 16 amino acids. CDR3 protein: CSVEEGTRALIYGYTF. For the CDR3, the DNA is TGCAGCGTTGAAGAAGGGACCAGGGCCCTGATCTATGGCTACACCTTC.

Only a few counts were recorded for this clonotype. The chain links TRBV7-2 to TRBJ1-6, with D possibly being TRBD1 (5 bases). Trimming removed 8 bases from V and 6 bases from J, with 11 bases in between. The CDR3 has 13 amino acids. Per the germline V gene, CDR1 is SGHTA and CDR2 is FQGNSA. The CDR3 here is CASGVGVNSPLHF. DNA for the CDR3: TGTGCCAGCGGGGTAGGGGTTAATTCACCCCTCCACTTT.

The chain recombines TRBV10-3 with TRBJ1-1; D might be TRBD1 (6 bases). CDR1 is ENHRY, CDR2 SYGVKD, per germline. The V end lost 9 bases, the J end lost 5 bases, and 10 bases lay between the germline ends. CDR3 length: 11 residues. The CDR3 protein is CAMGGGTEAFF. The CDR3 coding sequence is TGTGCCATGGGAGGGGGAACTGAAGCTTTCTTT.

The chain is built from TRBV27 and TRBJ2-5, with 9 bases matching TRBD2. CDR1 and CDR2 (germline): MNHEY, SMNVEV (reference sequence). This CDR3 contains 15 residues. Trimming cost V 4 bases and J 5 bases; bases outside gene matches: 8. The CDR3 reads CASSSAGGAWETQYF. The CDR3 DNA follows: TGTGCCAGCAGTTCGGCGGGGGGGGCCTGGGAGACCCAGTACTTC.

With respect to this clonotype: A read error may explain this, as a much larger clone is one base away. V gene TRBV5-1 combines with J gene TRBJ2-1; possible D gene TRBD2, 5 bases. Germline assignment: CDR1 SGHRS and CDR2 YFSETQ. The CDR3 runs 14 residues. The CDR3 nucleotides read TGCGCCAGCAGCGAGGGTCGTTCCTACAATGGGCAGTTCTTC. Translated, it gives CASSEGRSYNGQFF.

The gene calls are TRBV5-4 and TRBJ1-1; D perhaps matches TRBD1 (5 bases). V lost 4 bases to trimming and J lost 1 base, with 11 bases between them. Per germline, CDR1 SGHNT and CDR2 YYREEE (reference sequence). The CDR3 totals 14 residues. CDR3 loop: CASSGPDRNTEAFF. The DNA for the CDR3 is TGTGCCAGCAGCGGGCCTGACAGGAACACTGAAGCTTTCTTT.

This clonotype was detected only a few times. A much larger clone is a single base away; this may be a read error. The gene calls are TRBV20-1 and TRBJ2-2; 7 bases align to TRBD2. V was pared by 6 bases and J by 1 base, with 11 bases of the junction left unmatched. The CDR3 is 16 amino acids. The germline V gene has CDR1 DFQATT and CDR2 SNEGSKA (reference sequence). CDR3 protein: CSAPLRSGENTGELFF. DNA of the CDR3: TGCAGTGCCCCCTTAAGGAGCGGGGAGAACACCGGGGAGCTGTTTTTT.

The chain employs TRBV12-3 or TRBV12-4 and TRBJ2-5; 8 bases line up with TRBD1. V shed 7 bases, J shed 5 bases, and the junction held 6 bases outside the gene matches. The CDR3 is made up of 13 amino acids. The CDR3 DNA reads as TGTGCCAGCAATCAGGGGGCGCGGGAGACCCAGTACTTC. This gives the protein CASNQGARETQYF.

This CDR3 is CASSLTDNYEQYF. DNA for the CDR3: TGTGCCAGCAGTTTAACAGATAACTACGAGCAGTACTTC. The V and J genes are TRBV12-3 or TRBV12-4 and TRBJ2-7, with D uncertain. The V end was cut by 2 bases, the J end by 3 bases, with 8 bases between. The CDR3 is 13 amino acids.

In the case of this clonotype: Given a much more abundant clone one base away, this may be a read error. As DNA, the CDR3 is TGTGCCAGCAGTCCATCGACAGGACCGCGAGAGCACACCGGGGAGCTGTTTTTT. This sequence encodes CASSPSTGPREHTGELFF. V gene TRBV28 combines with J gene TRBJ2-2, with TRBD1 as a possible D gene (6 bases). This CDR3 has 18 residues. Deletions cut 5 bases from V and 3 bases from J, with 22 bases between. CDR1 is MDHEN and CDR2 is SYDVKM in the germline V gene. Complete variable domain (other parts from reference TRBV28 and TRBJ2-2): DVKVTQSSRYLVKRTGEKVFLECVQDMDHENMFWYRQDPGLGLRLIYFSYDVKMKEKGDIPEGYSVSREKKERFSLILESASTNQTSMYLCASSPSTGPREHTGELFFGEGSRLTVL.

The J gene is TRBJ1-2, the V gene TRBV6-5; D is possibly TRBD1 (5 bases). CDR3 size: 14 residues. V was clipped by 2 bases and J by 4 bases, with 11 bases between them. Germline lookup yields CDR1 MNHEY and CDR2 SVGAGI. The CDR3 loop is CASSYRGVGYGYTF. The CDR3 DNA is TGTGCCAGCAGTTACCGGGGGGTCGGCTATGGCTACACCTTC.

This clonotype was detected many times. V and J are TRBV28 and TRBJ1-1; 7 nucleotides align to TRBD1. This CDR3 contains 17 residues. Looked up from germline, CDR1 is MDHEN and CDR2 is SYDVKM. V gave up 5 bases and J gave up 5 bases; unmatched junction bases: 17. The CDR3 region is CASSAGDRGAGGTEAFF. CDR3 bases: TGTGCCAGCAGTGCGGGGGACAGAGGTGCTGGGGGGACTGAAGCTTTCTTT.

This chain links TRBV27 with TRBJ2-3; D call uncertain. The V end was cut by 4 bases, the J end by 1 base, with 6 bases between. Germline V gives CDR1 MNHEY, CDR2 SMNVEV (reference sequence). This CDR3 contains 13 residues. CDR3 loop: CASSSARTDTQYF. Written as DNA, the CDR3 is TGTGCCAGCAGTTCAGCCCGCACAGATACGCAGTATTTT.

This clonotype was seen many times. The chain has TRBV19 and TRBJ2-2, with 10 bases lining up with TRBD2. The CDR3 totals 20 residues. The germline V gene encodes CDR1 LNHDA and CDR2 SQIVND (reference sequence). Trimming at V came to 5 bases and at J to 4 bases, leaving 19 bases not matched to a gene. The CDR3, as DNA: TGTGCCAGTAGTCTACGCCCATTAGCGGGGGGCTCTTCTATCACCGGGGAGCTGTTTTTT. Protein product: CASSLRPLAGGSSITGELFF. Combining the CDR3 with reference TRBV19 and TRBJ2-2 gives the whole variable domain DGGITQSPKYLFRKEGQNVTLSCEQNLNHDAMYWYRQDPGQGLRLIYYSQIVNDFQKGDIAEGYSVSREKKESFPLTVTSAQKNPTAFYLCASSLRPLAGGSSITGELFFGEGSRLTVL.

This clonotype appeared many times. The chain couples TRBV6-1 to TRBJ2-3, with D perhaps matching TRBD1 or TRBD2 (5 bases each). The germline V and J ends were trimmed by 6 bases and 1 base, with 8 bases remaining between them. Per germline, CDR1 MNHNS and CDR2 SASEGT. The CDR3 is 13 residues long. The CDR3: CASRGRGTDTQYF. The CDR3 DNA follows: TGTGCCAGCAGGGGACGGGGCACAGATACGCAGTATTTT.

The sample holds a few counts of this clonotype. This chain connects TRBV7-8 to TRBJ1-3; TRBD1 might be the D (5 bases). CDR1 is SGHVS, CDR2 FQNEAQ, per germline. V was clipped by 5 bases and J by 2 bases, with 13 bases between them. The CDR3 contains 15 residues. The CDR3 region is CASSQDRGAGNTIYF. In DNA, the CDR3 is TGTGCCAGCAGCCAAGATAGGGGAGCTGGAAACACCATATATTTT.

This clonotype was detected ten times or more. V and J are TRBV3-1 and TRBJ2-3; the match to TRBD1 covers 10 bases. This CDR3 is 20 amino acids long. Looked up from germline, CDR1 is LGHDT and CDR2 is YNNKEL (reference sequence). J lost 1 base, V lost 0 bases, and 13 bases had no gene match. CDR3 amino acids: CASSQEGQGIILICTDTQYF. The DNA of the CDR3 is TGTGCCAGCAGCCAAGAGGGACAGGGGATAATTTTAATATGCACAGATACGCAGTATTTT.

The CDR3 DNA follows: TGCGCCAGCAGCCAGGGACCTTCGGGGCATGAAAAACTGTTTTTT. Protein: CASSQGPSGHEKLFF. This rearrangement joins TRBV4-1 to TRBJ1-4; a possible D gene is TRBD1 (5 bases). The CDR3 has 15 residues. Germline V lookup: CDR1 MGHRA, CDR2 YSYEKL. The V end was cut by 3 bases, the J end by 6 bases, with 14 bases between.

In this sample, this clonotype turned up many times. This chain uses TRBV11-3 with TRBJ2-2, with 7 bases fitting TRBD2. The CDR3 length is 16 residues. With 5 bases clipped from V and 7 bases from J, the junction kept 13 bases outside the gene matches. Germline CDR1 and CDR2: SGHNT and YENEEA. The CDR3 is CASSPQPSGVGGELFF. The CDR3 coding sequence is TGTGCCAGCAGCCCTCAGCCCAGCGGGGTTGGCGGGGAGCTGTTTTTT.

In its sample, this clonotype was seen many times. This chain links TRBV12-3 or TRBV12-4 with TRBJ1-5; possible D gene TRBD1, 6 bases. The CDR3 extends over 13 amino acids. V was trimmed by 6 bases and J by 3 bases, leaving 9 bases between them. CDR3 nucleotides: TGTGCCAGCAGAGGACAGCCCAATCAGCCCCAGCATTTT. It yields the protein CASRGQPNQPQHF.

This clonotype was recorded many times. The chain joins TRBV15 to TRBJ1-2, with 7 bases fitting TRBD1. This CDR3 region has 18 residues. Trimming removed 1 base from V and 4 bases from J; junction bases left unmatched: 15. Germline V CDR1 and CDR2: LNHNV, YYDKDF (reference sequence). The CDR3 sequence is CATSRVFYRDSNSYGYTF. CDR3 DNA sequence: TGTGCCACCAGCAGAGTTTTTTATCGGGACAGCAACTCCTATGGCTACACCTTC.